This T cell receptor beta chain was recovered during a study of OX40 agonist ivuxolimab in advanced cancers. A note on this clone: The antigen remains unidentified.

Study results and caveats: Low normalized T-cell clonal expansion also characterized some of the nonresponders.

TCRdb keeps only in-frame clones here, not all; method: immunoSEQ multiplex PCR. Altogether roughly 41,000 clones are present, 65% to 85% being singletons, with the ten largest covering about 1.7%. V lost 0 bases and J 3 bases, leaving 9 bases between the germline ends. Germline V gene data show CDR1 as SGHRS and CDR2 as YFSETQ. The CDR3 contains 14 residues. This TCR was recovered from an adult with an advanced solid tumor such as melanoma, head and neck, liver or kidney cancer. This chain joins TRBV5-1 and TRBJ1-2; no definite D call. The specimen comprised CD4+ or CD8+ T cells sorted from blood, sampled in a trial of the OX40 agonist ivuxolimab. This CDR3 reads CASSLEGGHYGYTF. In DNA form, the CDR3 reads TGCGCCAGCAGCTTGGAAGGCGGCCACTATGGCTACACCTTC.